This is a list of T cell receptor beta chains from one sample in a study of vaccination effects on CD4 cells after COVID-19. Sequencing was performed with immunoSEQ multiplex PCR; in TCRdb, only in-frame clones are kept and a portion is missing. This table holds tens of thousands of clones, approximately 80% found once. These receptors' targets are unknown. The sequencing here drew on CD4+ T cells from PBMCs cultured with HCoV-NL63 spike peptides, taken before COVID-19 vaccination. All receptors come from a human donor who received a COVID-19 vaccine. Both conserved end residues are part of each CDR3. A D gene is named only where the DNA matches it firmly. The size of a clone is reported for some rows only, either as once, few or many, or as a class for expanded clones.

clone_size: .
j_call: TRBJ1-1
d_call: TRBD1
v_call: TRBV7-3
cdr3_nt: TGTGCCAGCAGCCCAGGGGGACTCAGGGCGGGCACTGAAGCTTTCTTT
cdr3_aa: CASSPGGLRAGTEAFF

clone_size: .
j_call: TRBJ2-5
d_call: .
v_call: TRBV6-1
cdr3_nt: TGTGCCAGCAGTGAAAGGGGGGGAACCCAGTACTTC
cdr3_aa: CASSERGGTQYF

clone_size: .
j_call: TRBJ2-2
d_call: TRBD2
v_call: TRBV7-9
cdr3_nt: TGTGCCAGCAGCGGTCTAGCGGGGTTGGCCGGGGAGCTGTTTTTT
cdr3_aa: CASSGLAGLAGELFF

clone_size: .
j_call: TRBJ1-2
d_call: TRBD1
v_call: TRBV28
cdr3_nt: TGTGCCAGCAGACAACCGGGACAGGGTAATGGCTACACCTTC
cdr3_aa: CASRQPGQGNGYTF

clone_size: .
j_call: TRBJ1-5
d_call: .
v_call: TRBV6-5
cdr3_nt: TGTGCCAGCGCCGGACAGCACAATCAGCCCCAGCATTTT
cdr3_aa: CASAGQHNQPQHF

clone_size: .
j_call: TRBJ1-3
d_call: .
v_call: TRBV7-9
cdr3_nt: TGTGCCAGCAGCTTAGTGGAGGTGTCGGGAAACACCATATATTTT
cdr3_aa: CASSLVEVSGNTIYF

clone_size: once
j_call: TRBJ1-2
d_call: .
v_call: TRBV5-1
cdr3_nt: TGCGCCAGCAGCTTGGTTTCGGGGGATGGCTACACCTTC
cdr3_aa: CASSLVSGDGYTF

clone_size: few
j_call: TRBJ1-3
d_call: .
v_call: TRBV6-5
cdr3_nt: TGTGCCAGGCTGGCCCTCAGGGTAGCTGGAAACACCATATATTTT
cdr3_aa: CARLALRVAGNTIYF

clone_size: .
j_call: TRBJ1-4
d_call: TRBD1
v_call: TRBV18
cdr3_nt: TGTGCCAGCTCCCCGGGACAGGAATATGAAAAACTGTTTTTT
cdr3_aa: CASSPGQEYEKLFF

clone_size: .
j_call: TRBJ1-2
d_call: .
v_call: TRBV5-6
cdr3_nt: TGTGCCAGCAGCTTGTTAGCAGGGGATAACTATGGCTACACCTTC
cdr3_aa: CASSLLAGDNYGYTF

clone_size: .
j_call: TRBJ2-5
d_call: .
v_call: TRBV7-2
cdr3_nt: TGTGCCAGCAGCTGGGCGCCTCAAGAGACCCAGTACTTC
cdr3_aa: CASSWAPQETQYF

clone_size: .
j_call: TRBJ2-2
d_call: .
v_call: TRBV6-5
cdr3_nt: TGTGCCAGCAGGGGAAACTGGGAGCTGTTTTTT
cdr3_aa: CASRGNWELFF

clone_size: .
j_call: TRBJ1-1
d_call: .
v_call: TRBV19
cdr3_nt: TGTGCCAGTAGCCCATACGGGGGCCTCGGCACTGAAGCTTTCTTT
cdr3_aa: CASSPYGGLGTEAFF

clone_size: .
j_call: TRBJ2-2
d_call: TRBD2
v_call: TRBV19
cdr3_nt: TGTGCCAGTAGTAAACTAGCGGGAGAAACCGGGGAGCTGTTTTTT
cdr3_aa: CASSKLAGETGELFF

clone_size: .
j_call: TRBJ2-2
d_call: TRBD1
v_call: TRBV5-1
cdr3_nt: TGCGCCAGCAGCTTCGGACAGGGCTACACCGGGGAGCTGTTTTTT
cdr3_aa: CASSFGQGYTGELFF

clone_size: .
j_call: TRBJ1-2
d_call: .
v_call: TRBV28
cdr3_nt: TGTGCCAGCAGGCCAGATACAAACTATGGCTACACCTTC
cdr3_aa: CASRPDTNYGYTF

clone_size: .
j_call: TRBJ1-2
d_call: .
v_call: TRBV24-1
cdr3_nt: TGTGCCACCAGTGACCCCGGACGGAGTTATGGCTACACCTTC
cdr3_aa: CATSDPGRSYGYTF

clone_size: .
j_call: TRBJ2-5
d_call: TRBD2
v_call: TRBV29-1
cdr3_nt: TGCAGCGTTGAGGGTAGCGGGCGAGAGACCCAGTACTTC
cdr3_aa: CSVEGSGRETQYF

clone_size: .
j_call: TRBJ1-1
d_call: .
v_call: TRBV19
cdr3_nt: TGTGCCAGTCGGACGGCGAACACTGAAGCTTTCTTT
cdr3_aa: CASRTANTEAFF

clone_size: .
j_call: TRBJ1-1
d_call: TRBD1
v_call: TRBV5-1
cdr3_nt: TGCGCCAGCAGCACCGCAGGGGGCGATGAAGCTTTCTTT
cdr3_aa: CASSTAGGDEAFF

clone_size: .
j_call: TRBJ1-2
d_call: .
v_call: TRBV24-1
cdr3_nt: TGTGCCACCAGTGATTCGTTCACAGGGATGCATGGCTACACCTTC
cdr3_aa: CATSDSFTGMHGYTF

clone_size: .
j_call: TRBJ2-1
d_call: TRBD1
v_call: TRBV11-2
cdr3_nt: TGTGCCAGCAGCCCCGGGACAGGGTACAATGAGCAGTTCTTC
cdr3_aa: CASSPGTGYNEQFF

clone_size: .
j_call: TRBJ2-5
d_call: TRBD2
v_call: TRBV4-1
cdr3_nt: TGCGCCAGCAGCCAATCGACTAGCGGGCGAGAGACCCAGTACTTC
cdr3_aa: CASSQSTSGRETQYF

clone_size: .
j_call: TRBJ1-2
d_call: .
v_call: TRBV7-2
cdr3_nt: TGTGCCAGCAGCTTAGAACGGGGGCTAAGCTATGGCTACACCTTC
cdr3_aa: CASSLERGLSYGYTF

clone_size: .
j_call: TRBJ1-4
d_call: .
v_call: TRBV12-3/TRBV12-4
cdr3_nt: TGTGCCAGCAGTTTGGGGGAGACTGGTAAACTGTTTTTT
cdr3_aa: CASSLGETGKLFF

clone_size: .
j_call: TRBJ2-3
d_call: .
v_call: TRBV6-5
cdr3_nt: TGTGCCACCGGGTTCAGCACAGATACGCAGTATTTT
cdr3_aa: CATGFSTDTQYF

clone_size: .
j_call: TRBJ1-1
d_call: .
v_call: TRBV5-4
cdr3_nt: TGTGCCAGCAGCTCTCCGGGACTCACGAACACTGAAGCTTTCTTT
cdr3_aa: CASSSPGLTNTEAFF

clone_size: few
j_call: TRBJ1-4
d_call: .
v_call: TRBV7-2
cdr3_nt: TGTGCCAGCAGCTTATCTGAAAAACTGTTTTTT
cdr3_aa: CASSLSEKLFF

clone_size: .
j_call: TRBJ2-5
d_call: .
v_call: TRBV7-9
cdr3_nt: TGTGCCAGCAGCCTTCACCGGGAGACCACCCAGTACTTC
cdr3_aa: CASSLHRETTQYF

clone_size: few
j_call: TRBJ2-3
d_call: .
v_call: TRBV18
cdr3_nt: TGTGCCAGCTCACTTACCCAGGGGGGCGGCGGCACAGATACGCAGTATTTT
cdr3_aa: CASSLTQGGGGTDTQYF

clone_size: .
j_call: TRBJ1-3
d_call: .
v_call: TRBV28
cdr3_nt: TGTGCCAGCAGTCCCCCCGGGACTGGCGGAAACACCATATATTTT
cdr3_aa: CASSPPGTGGNTIYF

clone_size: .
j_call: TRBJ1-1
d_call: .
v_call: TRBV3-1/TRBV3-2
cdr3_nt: TGTGCCAGCAGCCAAGTAGGGGGTGGTACTGAAGCTTTCTTT
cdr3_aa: CASSQVGGGTEAFF

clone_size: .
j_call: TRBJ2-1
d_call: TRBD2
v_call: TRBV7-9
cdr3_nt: TGTGCCAGCAGCTTATGGACTAGCGGGATCTACAATGAGCAGTTCTTC
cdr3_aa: CASSLWTSGIYNEQFF

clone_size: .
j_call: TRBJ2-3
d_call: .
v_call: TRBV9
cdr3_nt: TGTGCCAGCACTCGCCAGGAAGGGTCCCTCACAGATACGCAGTATTTT
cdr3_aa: CASTRQEGSLTDTQYF